A single sample is the source of the 7 T cell receptor beta chains below, sequenced in a study of PD-1 blockade in classical Hodgkin lymphoma. Time point: cycle 4 day 1 (C4D1), after more than five weeks of nivolumab. All patients experienced relapse after autologous stem cell transplantation, and brentuximab vedotin exposure was variable. TCRdb keeps only in-frame clones here, not all; method: immunoSEQ multiplex PCR. In the table there are more than 40,000 clones, about 80% of which are singletons. This sample comprised peripheral blood mononuclear cells (PBMCs), obtained before the fourth cycle of nivolumab. Source of these receptors: a human donor with classical Hodgkin lymphoma.

The CDR3 region has the DNA TGTGCCCTAGGTGGAGGGAGTAAGTACTTC. This encodes CALGGGSKYF. The V and J genes are TRBV30 and TRBJ2-7, with a possible D match to TRBD2 (6 bases). V was clipped by 8 bases and J by 11 bases, with 16 bases between them. This CDR3 has 10 residues. In germline, CDR1 is GTSNPN, CDR2 SVGIG (reference sequence).

The V and J genes are TRBV7-2 and TRBJ2-5, with D perhaps matching TRBD1 or TRBD2 (5 bases each). Trimming removed 11 bases from V and 3 bases from J, with 16 bases in between. CDR1 and CDR2 (germline): SGHTA, FQGNSA. This CDR3 is 13 amino acids long. The CDR3 reads CASNRDPEETQYF. The CDR3 region has the DNA TGTGCCTCCAACCGGGACCCAGAAGAGACCCAGTACTTC.

The chain employs TRBV9 and TRBJ1-2, with a possible D match to TRBD1 (5 bases). This CDR3 is 15 amino acids long. Germline V lookup: CDR1 SGDLS, CDR2 YYNGEE. The V gene lost 0 bases and the J gene lost 4 bases, with 13 bases spanning the gap. The CDR3 DNA reads TGTGCCAGCAGCGTAGCTGGGGCGGTCGGCTATGGCTACACCTTC. Translated, it gives CASSVAGAVGYGYTF.

V is TRBV5-6 and J is TRBJ2-7, with TRBD1 matching over 9 bases. Unmatched junction bases numbered 10, after V lost 2 bases and J lost 4 bases. The CDR3 sequence is 16 residues long. Germline values: CDR1 SGHDT, CDR2 YYEEEE. CDR3 sequence (DNA): TGTGCCAGCAGCTTAACGGATGCGGGACAGGGTTACGAGCAGTACTTC. The encoded protein is CASSLTDAGQGYEQYF.

The CDR3 loop is CASILQGAGLAKNIQYF. CDR3 sequence (DNA): TGTGCCAGCATTCTTCAGGGGGCGGGCCTAGCCAAAAACATTCAGTACTTC. The chain recombines TRBV25-1 with TRBJ2-4; 8 bases match TRBD1. The J segment lost 0 bases and the V segment lost 7 bases, leaving 11 bases of the junction unmatched. CDR1 and CDR2 (germline): MGHDK, SYGVNS. The length of the CDR3 is 17 residues. The variable domain in full, with the rest retrieved from reference TRBV25-1 and TRBJ2-4, is EADIYQTPRYLVIGTGKKITLECSQTMGHDKMYWYQQDPGMELHLIHYSYGVNSTEKGDLSSESTVSRIRTEHFPLTLESARPSHTSQYLCASILQGAGLAKNIQYFGAGTRLSVL.

This rearrangement joins TRBV7-8 to TRBJ2-2; TRBD2 matches 9 bases. Trimming took 3 bases from V and 5 from J; bases not matched to a gene: 7. From germline, CDR1 is SGHVS and CDR2 FQNEAQ. This CDR3 comprises 16 residues. As DNA, the CDR3 is TGTGCCAGCAGCTTGACACGGCGGGGGGGGACCGGGGAGCTGTTTTTT. This codes for CASSLTRRGGTGELFF.

The chain links TRBV7-2 to TRBJ2-3; either TRBD1 or TRBD2 may supply D (5 bases each). The CDR3 is 15 amino acids. CDR1 and CDR2 (germline): SGHTA, FQGNSA. The ends were cut back, 4 bases at V and 0 bases at J, with 11 bases in the middle. DNA of the CDR3: TGTGCCAGCAGCTCCCAGGGCGGGAGCACAGATACGCAGTATTTT. It specifies CASSSQGGSTDTQYF. The variable domain in full, completed from reference TRBV7-2 and TRBJ2-3, reads GAGVSQSPSNKVTEKGKDVELRCDPISGHTALYWYRQSLGQGLEFLIYFQGNSAPDKSGLPSDRFSAERTGGSVSTLTIQRTQQEDSAVYLCASSSQGGSTDTQYFGPGTRLTVL.